This entry lists 31 T cell receptor beta chains sequenced from one sample in a study of OX40 agonist ivuxolimab in advanced cancers. The data were produced by immunoSEQ multiplex PCR, yet TCRdb's version contains in-frame clones alone and is incomplete. This sample has around 76,000 clones, with approximately 80% found just once. The material sequenced was CD4+ or CD8+ T cells sorted from blood, taken in a trial of the OX40 agonist ivuxolimab. These receptors originate from an adult with an advanced solid tumor such as melanoma, head and neck, liver or kidney cancer.

This chain uses TRBV6-5 with TRBJ1-1, with D perhaps TRBD1 (5 bases). CDR3 size: 15 residues. V lost 2 bases and J lost 1, with 11 bases in between. Germline values: CDR1 MNHEY, CDR2 SVGAGI. The DNA of the CDR3 is TGTGCCAGCAGTTACCCCTCGGGGCCGAACACTGAAGCTTTCTTT. Its translation is CASSYPSGPNTEAFF.

The V call is TRBV7-8, the J call TRBJ2-7; 7 bases agree with TRBD2. This CDR3 has 13 residues. Per the germline V gene, CDR1 is SGHVS and CDR2 is FQNEAQ. V gave up 4 bases and J gave up 4 bases; unmatched junction bases: 4. The CDR3 loop is CASSWGGGYEQYV. Written as DNA, the CDR3 is TGTGCCAGCAGCTGGGGCGGGGGATACGAGCAGTACGTC.

The chain links TRBV28 to TRBJ1-6; TRBD1 is a possible D gene (5 bases). The germline V gene encodes CDR1 MDHEN and CDR2 SYDVKM. V shed 1 base and J shed 10 bases, with 5 bases lying between them. The CDR3 consists of 12 residues. In nucleotides, the CDR3 is TGTGCCAGCAGTTTATCAGGGTCACCCCTCCACTTT. Translating gives CASSLSGSPLHF.

The table lists this clone with a count of one. The rearrangement uses TRBV7-9 and TRBJ2-7; the match to TRBD2 covers 10 bases. V shed 5 bases, J shed 5 bases, and the junction held 18 bases outside the gene matches. This CDR3 has 18 amino acids. Per the germline V gene, CDR1 is SEHNR and CDR2 is FQNEAQ (reference sequence). CDR3 sequence reads: CASSPGGPSGSVRNEQYF. CDR3 sequence (DNA): TGTGCCAGCAGCCCCGGGGGGCCTAGCGGGAGTGTTAGAAACGAGCAGTACTTC.

Concerning this clone: Sequence at one end of the junction differs from germline and may be a read error. V usage is TRBV5-4 and J usage is TRBJ2-7, with D possibly matching TRBD1 (5 bases). Germline assignment: CDR1 SGHNT and CDR2 YYREEE (reference sequence). CDR3 length equals 15 residues. CDR3 protein: CASSQDQGTAYEQYF. The DNA for the CDR3 is TGCGCCAGCAGCCAAGATCAGGGCACCGCCTACGAGCAGTACTTC. Combining the CDR3 with reference TRBV5-4 and TRBJ2-7 gives the whole variable domain ETGVTQSPTHLIKTRGQQVTLRCSSQSGHNTVSWYQQALGQGPQFIFQYYREEENGRGNFPPRFSGLQFPNYSSELNVNALELDDSALYLCASSQDQGTAYEQYFGPGTRLTVT.

V gene TRBV6-6 combines with J gene TRBJ2-4; D unresolved. The germline CDR1 and CDR2 sequences are MNHNY and SVGAGI (reference sequence). The CDR3 has 13 residues. The V and J ends lost 5 bases and 12 bases respectively, with 17 bases between them. In DNA, the CDR3 is TGTGCCAGCAGTCAACCTCCAGCGACCAATCAGTACTTC. Encoded protein: CASSQPPATNQYF.

The rearrangement uses TRBV6-5 and TRBJ2-3, with D tentatively TRBD2 (6 bases). The CDR3 contains 16 residues. The ends were cut back, 1 base at V and 1 base at J, with 12 bases in the middle. Germline V CDR1 and CDR2: MNHEY, SVGAGI. The CDR3 nucleotides read TGTGCCAGCAGTTACTTAGTGGAGGGAGGCACAGATACGCAGTATTTT. Amino acid sequence: CASSYLVEGGTDTQYF.

This chain connects TRBV21-1 to TRBJ2-3; TRBD2 reflects the table's D call only, with no check against the DNA. TRBV21-1 counts as a pseudogene. The CDR3 length is 17 residues. The CDR3 protein is CASSSGPGRGLVDTQYF. The DNA of the CDR3 is TGTGCCAGCAGCAGCGGCCCTGGGCGGGGTTTGGTAGATACGCAGTATTTT.

The chain employs TRBV11-2 and TRBJ1-4; 10 nucleotides line up with TRBD1. The CDR3 runs 18 residues. Germline-derived CDR1 and CDR2 are SGHAT and FQNNGV. J was trimmed by 2 bases and V by 5 bases; bases with no gene match: 11. CDR3: CASSMDRGFFMTNEKLFF. The CDR3 nucleotides read TGTGCCAGCAGCATGGACAGGGGGTTCTTTATGACTAATGAAAAACTGTTTTTT.

Only a few counts were recorded for this clone. The chain employs TRBV2 and TRBJ1-2; D ambiguous. The CDR3 covers 13 residues. Germline V gives CDR1 SNHLY, CDR2 FYNNEI. With 8 bases removed from V and 4 bases from J, the gap between germline ends came to 14 bases. The CDR3 DNA reads as TGTGCCAGCGGCGGCGGTGATTTCTATGGCTACACCTTC. It specifies CASGGGDFYGYTF.

The chain has TRBV7-2 and TRBJ2-7; 10 bases are shared with TRBD2. CDR1 is SGHTA, CDR2 FQGNSA, per germline. V shed 3 bases and J 4 bases; nucleotides not matched to a gene: 3. This CDR3 is built from 14 residues. The CDR3 coding sequence is TGTGCCAGCAGCTTCAGCGGGGGGGTTTACGAGCAGTACGTC. It translates to CASSFSGGVYEQYV.

The chain links TRBV6-4 to TRBJ1-1; the D gene is possibly TRBD1 (5 bases). The CDR3 length is 13 residues. The germline V and J ends were trimmed by 5 bases and 3 bases, with 10 bases remaining between them. In germline, CDR1 is MRHNA, CDR2 SNTAGT. DNA for the CDR3: TGTGCCAGCAGTCATGAGGGGTACACTGAAGCTTTCTTT. Translating gives CASSHEGYTEAFF.

V usage is TRBV12-5 and J usage is TRBJ2-7; D perhaps matches TRBD2 (5 bases). CDR3 length: 13 residues. Trimming left V 5 bases short and J 7 bases short, with 15 bases between. The germline gives CDR1 LGHNT, CDR2 FRNRAP. The DNA for the CDR3 is TGTGCTAGTGGTCTCCACCCCGGAGGAGAGCAGTACTTC. It translates to CASGLHPGGEQYF.

The chain carries TRBV12-1 and TRBJ2-3; the table gives TRBD2 as D, unverified against the DNA. TRBV12-1 is a pseudogene. The CDR3 has 17 residues. DNA of the CDR3: TGTGCCAGCAGCTTTGCGGGTAGCGGGGGGGCCAGGGATACGCAGTATTTT. Its translation: CASSFAGSGGARDTQYF.

This chain connects TRBV27 to TRBJ2-1; D is perhaps TRBD2 (6 bases). There are 15 residues in the CDR3. V lost 5 bases and J lost 4, with 15 bases in between. CDR1 is MNHEY, CDR2 SMNVEV, per germline (reference sequence). CDR3 loop: CASSPWTTQYNEQFF. CDR3 nucleotide sequence: TGTGCCAGCAGTCCCTGGACTACCCAGTACAATGAGCAGTTCTTC.

This chain connects TRBV30 to TRBJ1-6, with no clear D. Germline V gene data show CDR1 as GTSNPN and CDR2 as SVGIG (reference sequence). The CDR3 runs 14 residues. V was pared by 0 bases and J by 8 bases, with 11 bases between. CDR3 loop: CAWSVDPGYSPLHF. For the CDR3, the DNA is TGTGCCTGGAGTGTAGATCCAGGCTATTCACCCCTCCACTTT.

The table lists this clone with a few counts. The V and J genes are TRBV11-2 and TRBJ1-1; 8 bases are a match to TRBD1. CDR1 SGHAT and CDR2 FQNNGV come from the germline V gene. Trimming at V came to 4 bases and at J to 1 base, leaving 5 bases not matched to a gene. This CDR3 contains 15 residues. In DNA form, the CDR3 reads TGTGCCAGCAGCTCCCTGACAGGGGCGAACACTGAAGCTTTCTTT. Encoded protein: CASSSLTGANTEAFF.

This chain uses TRBV27 with TRBJ2-7, with 9 positions matching TRBD1. V was clipped by 5 bases and J by 0 bases; unmatched bases: 5. The CDR3 runs to 15 residues. The germline CDR1 and CDR2 sequences are MNHEY and SMNVEV (reference sequence). As DNA, the CDR3 is TGTGCCAGCAGTCTCCGGGACAGGGCCTCCTACGAGCAGTACTTC. It translates to CASSLRDRASYEQYF.

The genes are TRBV19 and TRBJ2-7; 12 nucleotides match TRBD2. The CDR3 consists of 15 residues. The germline V gene encodes CDR1 LNHDA and CDR2 SQIVND (reference sequence). V was clipped by 3 bases and J by 5 bases; unmatched bases: 5. The CDR3 region is CASSIPLAGGHEQYF. The CDR3 bases are TGTGCCAGTAGTATCCCACTAGCGGGAGGCCACGAGCAGTACTTC.

The J gene is TRBJ1-2, the V gene TRBV9, with TRBD1 identical over 8 bases. CDR1 is SGDLS, CDR2 YYNGEE, per germline. V trimming: 0 bases; J trimming: 6 bases; junction bases outside the gene matches: 13. The CDR3 is 17 residues long. CDR3 in amino acids: CASSVVVQGAKVDGYTF. As DNA, the CDR3 is TGTGCCAGCAGCGTAGTGGTCCAGGGGGCTAAAGTGGATGGCTACACCTTC.

V and J are TRBV2 and TRBJ2-7; no clear D gene. This CDR3 is 16 amino acids long. Per germline, CDR1 SNHLY and CDR2 FYNNEI. V was pared by 5 bases and J by 4 bases, with 21 bases between. The CDR3 bases are TGTGCCAGCAGTCAATCTATTCAGGACGGGTCGTACGAGCAGTACGTC. Its protein product is CASSQSIQDGSYEQYV.

The rearrangement uses TRBV6-6 and TRBJ2-7; possibly TRBD1 for D (6 bases). Trimming removed 6 bases from V and 5 bases from J, with 14 bases in between. Germline V gives CDR1 MNHNY, CDR2 SVGAGI (reference sequence). The CDR3 runs to 13 residues. The CDR3 protein is CASSHLDRNEQYF. The CDR3 nucleotides are TGTGCCAGCAGCCACTTGGACAGAAACGAGCAGTACTTC.

The J gene is TRBJ1-5, the V gene TRBV19, with D possibly matching TRBD1 (6 bases). The CDR3 spans 15 residues. Per the germline V gene, CDR1 is LNHDA and CDR2 is SQIVND (reference sequence). The germline V and J ends were trimmed by 7 bases and 5 bases, with 18 bases remaining between them. This chain's CDR3 is CASTISTGLDQPQHF. CDR3 sequence (DNA): TGTGCCAGTACAATTTCGACAGGACTCGATCAGCCCCAGCATTTT.

The chain couples TRBV2 to TRBJ2-7; D possibly corresponds to TRBD1 (6 bases). This CDR3 is 12 amino acids long. Germline assignment: CDR1 SNHLY and CDR2 FYNNEI. With 0 bases removed from V and 10 bases from J, the gap between germline ends came to 10 bases. CDR3 bases: TGTGCCAGCAGTGAAGCTTACAGGGCACAGTACGTC. Translated: CASSEAYRAQYV.

The gene calls are TRBV13 and TRBJ1-6; D not certain. The V end lost 2 bases, the J end lost 8 bases, and 10 bases lay between the germline ends. This CDR3 has 14 residues. CDR1 and CDR2 (germline): PRHDT, FYEKMQ (reference sequence). CDR3 sequence: CASSLSSPHSPLHF. The CDR3 DNA reads as TGTGCCAGCAGCTTAAGCTCACCCCATTCACCCCTCCACTTT.

This chain uses TRBV5-1 with TRBJ1-1; a weak D match, TRBD1 (5 bases). V gave up 4 bases and J gave up 5 bases, with 27 bases separating them. This CDR3 is 18 amino acids long. Germline loops: CDR1 SGHRS, CDR2 YFSETQ. As DNA, the CDR3 is TGCGCCAGCAGCCCGATAGCTTGGAGAGGTCAGGGCGAAACTGAAGCTTTCTTT. Translation: CASSPIAWRGQGETEAFF. Variable domain in full (rest from reference TRBV5-1 and TRBJ1-1): KAGVTQTPRYLIKTRGQQVTLSCSPISGHRSVSWYQQTPGQGLQFLFEYFSETQRNKGNFPGRFSGRQFSNSRSEMNVSTLELGDSALYLCASSPIAWRGQGETEAFFGQGTRLTVV.

V is TRBV7-2 and J is TRBJ1-4, with 7 bases that match TRBD1. CDR1 and CDR2 from the germline V gene are SGHTA and FQGNSA. The CDR3 runs to 17 residues. After removal of 3 bases from V and 0 bases from J, the junction contained 7 bases not matched to a gene. This CDR3 is CASSFSGGHATNEKLFF. The CDR3, as DNA: TGTGCCAGCAGCTTTTCAGGGGGACATGCAACTAATGAAAAACTGTTTTTT. Supplemented by reference TRBV7-2 and TRBJ1-4, the full variable domain reads GAGVSQSPSNKVTEKGKDVELRCDPISGHTALYWYRQSLGQGLEFLIYFQGNSAPDKSGLPSDRFSAERTGGSVSTLTIQRTQQEDSAVYLCASSFSGGHATNEKLFFGSGTQLSVL.

This chain connects TRBV27 to TRBJ2-7; 9 nucleotides match TRBD2. The CDR3 is made up of 13 amino acids. Germline V gives CDR1 MNHEY, CDR2 SMNVEV (reference sequence). V lost 9 bases to trimming and J lost 1 base; unmatched junction nucleotides: 4. The CDR3 here is CASRTSASYEQYF. The CDR3 DNA is TGTGCCAGTAGGACTAGCGCGTCCTACGAGCAGTACTTC.

The chain combines TRBV10-1 with TRBJ1-5, with a possible D match to TRBD1 (6 bases). This CDR3 comprises 13 residues. Trimming removed 6 bases from V and 2 bases from J, with 8 bases in between. Germline V lookup: CDR1 WNHNN, CDR2 SYGVQD (reference sequence). As DNA, the CDR3 is TGCGCCAGCAGCCGACAGGGCAATCAGCCCCAGCATTTT. Its protein product is CASSRQGNQPQHF.

This chain connects TRBV2 to TRBJ1-5, with D possibly TRBD1 on 6 matching bases. Germline V gene data show CDR1 as SNHLY and CDR2 as FYNNEI. CDR3 length equals 15 residues. The V and J ends lost 6 bases and 0 bases respectively, with 12 bases between them. The CDR3 is CASRNQGNSNQPQHF. The CDR3 DNA follows: TGTGCCAGCAGGAACCAGGGGAATAGCAATCAGCCCCAGCATTTT.

The chain employs TRBV11-2 and TRBJ2-5; a weak D match, TRBD1 (6 bases). V lost 3 bases to trimming and J lost 3 bases, with 8 bases between them. Germline V gene data show CDR1 as SGHAT and CDR2 as FQNNGV. The CDR3 has 13 amino acids. The CDR3, as DNA: TGTGCCAGCAGCTTGGACAGAAAAGAGACCCAGTACTTC. This gives the protein CASSLDRKETQYF.